Listed below are T cell receptor beta chains from one sample, sequenced in a study of blood T cell repertoires in COVID-19. Sequenced by immunoSEQ multiplex PCR; TCRdb stores in-frame clones only, minus some. This sample has about 270,000 clones, with 75% to 95% found just once. The sample consisted of PBMCs or T cells enriched from blood (not recorded which). These receptor sequences come from a man between 35 and 55 years old who had been exposed to COVID-19. The conserved cysteine and the conserved F or W are not part of the CDR3 here. The order of the fields is V gene, J gene, CDR3 protein.

>TRBV5-4|TRBJ2-3
ASSSQRERVDTQY
>TRBV30|TRBJ2-5
AYRLAGTRETQY
>TRBV3-1/TRBV3-2|TRBJ1-1
ASSQDSNLNTEAF
>TRBV2|TRBJ1-5
ASSEEPRGQH
>TRBV5-1|TRBJ1-3
ASSPQGQGAFSGNTIY
>TRBV18|TRBJ1-6
ASSPPQRARNSPLH
>TRBV19|TRBJ1-5
ASSIPTGKVEPQH
>TRBV6-5|TRBJ2-7
ASSYWLAGVYEQY
>TRBV4-3|TRBJ2-1
ASSQGLAVYNEQF
>TRBV2|TRBJ1-1
ASSEDDSEAF
>TRBV28|TRBJ1-2
ASSQDSLSLDGYT
>TRBV5-6|TRBJ2-7
ASSPLQGYEQY
>TRBV11-3|TRBJ2-7
ASSLGLRGGEQY
>TRBV19|TRBJ1-5
ASSMWGGEPQH
>TRBV7-9|TRBJ1-2
ASSLLTGSGYGYT
>TRBV19|TRBJ2-2
ASSQGGRAIGELF
>TRBV9|TRBJ1-3
ASSVDKGTGNTIY
>TRBV25-1|TRBJ2-2
ASSDGNGELF
>TRBV29-1|TRBJ1-2
SVGVAVSYGYT
>TRBV5-1|TRBJ2-1
ASRYGLAERGEQF
>TRBV18|TRBJ1-6
ASSPGQNNSPLH
>TRBV2|TRBJ1-2
AGASLAGRSGGYT
>TRBV28|TRBJ2-3
ASSTQGFSSTDTQY
>TRBV7-2|TRBJ2-2
ASSYYGGAGTAELF
>TRBV10-2|TRBJ2-2
ASSPVVAGGSTGELF
>TRBV28|TRBJ1-2
ASTNQHFEHRVYGYT
>TRBV19|TRBJ1-2
ASRGTAYGYT
>TRBV3-1/TRBV3-2|TRBJ2-2
ASSQEFQGYTGELF
>TRBV5-6|TRBJ2-3
ASSLVSGTGTDTQY
>TRBV5-1|TRBJ2-1
ASRPQGDEQF
>TRBV28|TRBJ2-7
ASETGDSYEQY
>TRBV2|TRBJ2-7
ASSEYSGKPYEQY
>TRBV2|TRBJ1-1
ASTQGENTEAF
>TRBV19|TRBJ2-3
ASSIRYTGTSGRSRDTQY